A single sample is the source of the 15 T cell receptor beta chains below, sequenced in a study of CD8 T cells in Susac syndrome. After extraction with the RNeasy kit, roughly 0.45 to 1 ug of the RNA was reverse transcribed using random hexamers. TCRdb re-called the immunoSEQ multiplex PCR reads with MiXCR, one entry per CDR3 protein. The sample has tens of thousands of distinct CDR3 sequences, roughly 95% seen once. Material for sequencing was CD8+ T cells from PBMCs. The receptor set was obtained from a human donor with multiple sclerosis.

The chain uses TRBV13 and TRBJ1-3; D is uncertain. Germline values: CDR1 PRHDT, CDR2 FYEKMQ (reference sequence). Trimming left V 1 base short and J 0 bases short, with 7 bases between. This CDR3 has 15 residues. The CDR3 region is CASSLAGNSGNTIYF. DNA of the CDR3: TGTGCCAGCAGCTTAGCTGGAAACTCTGGAAACACCATATATTTT.

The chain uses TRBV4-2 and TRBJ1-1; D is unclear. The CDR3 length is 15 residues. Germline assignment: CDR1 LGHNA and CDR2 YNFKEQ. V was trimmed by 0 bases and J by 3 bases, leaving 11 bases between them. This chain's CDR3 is CASSQDSEEDTEAFF. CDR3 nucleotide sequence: TGTGCCAGCAGCCAAGATTCCGAGGAGGACACTGAAGCTTTCTTT.

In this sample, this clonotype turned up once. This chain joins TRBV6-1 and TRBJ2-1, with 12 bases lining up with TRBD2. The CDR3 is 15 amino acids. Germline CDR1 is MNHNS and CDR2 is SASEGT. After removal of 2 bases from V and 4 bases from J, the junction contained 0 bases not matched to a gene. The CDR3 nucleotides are TGTGCCAGCAGTGAACTAGCGGGGGGGTACAATGAGCAGTTCTTC. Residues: CASSELAGGYNEQFF.

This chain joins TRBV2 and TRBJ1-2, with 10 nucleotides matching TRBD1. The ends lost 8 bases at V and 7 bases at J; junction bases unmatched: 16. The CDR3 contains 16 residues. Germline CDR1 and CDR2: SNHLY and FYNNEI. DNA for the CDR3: TGTGCCAGCTGTGTCCGGGACAGGGGACCCCACGCTGGCTACACCTTC. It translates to CASCVRDRGPHAGYTF.

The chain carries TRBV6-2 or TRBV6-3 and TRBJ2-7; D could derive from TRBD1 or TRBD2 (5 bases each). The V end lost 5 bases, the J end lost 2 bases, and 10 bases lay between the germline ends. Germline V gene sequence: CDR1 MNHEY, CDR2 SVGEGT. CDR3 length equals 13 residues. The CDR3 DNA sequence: TGTGCCAGCAGTGAGGGACGGCCCTACGAGCAGTACTTC. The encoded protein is CASSEGRPYEQYF.

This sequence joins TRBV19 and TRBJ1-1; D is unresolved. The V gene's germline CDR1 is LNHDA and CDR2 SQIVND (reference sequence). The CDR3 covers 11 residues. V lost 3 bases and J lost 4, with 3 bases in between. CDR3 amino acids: CASSMGTEAFF. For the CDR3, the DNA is TGTGCCAGTAGTATGGGCACTGAAGCTTTCTTT.

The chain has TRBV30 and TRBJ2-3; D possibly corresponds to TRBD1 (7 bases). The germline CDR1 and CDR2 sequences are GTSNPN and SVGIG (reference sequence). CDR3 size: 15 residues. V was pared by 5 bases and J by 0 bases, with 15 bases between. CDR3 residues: CAWGGQGVSTDTQYF. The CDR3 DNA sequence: TGTGCCTGGGGAGGGCAGGGGGTTAGCACAGATACGCAGTATTTT.

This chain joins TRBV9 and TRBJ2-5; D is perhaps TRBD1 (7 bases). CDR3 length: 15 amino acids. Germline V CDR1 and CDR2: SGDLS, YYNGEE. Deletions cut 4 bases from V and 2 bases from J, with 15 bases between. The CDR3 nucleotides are TGTGCCAGCAGCCCATCGACAGGGACTCAAGAGACCCAGTACTTC. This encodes CASSPSTGTQETQYF.

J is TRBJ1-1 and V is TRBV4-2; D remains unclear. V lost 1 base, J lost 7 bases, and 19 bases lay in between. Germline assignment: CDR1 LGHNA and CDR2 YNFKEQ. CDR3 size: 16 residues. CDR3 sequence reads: CASSQVPDTGLGEAFF. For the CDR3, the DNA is TGTGCCAGCAGCCAAGTTCCCGATACCGGGCTGGGTGAAGCTTTCTTT.

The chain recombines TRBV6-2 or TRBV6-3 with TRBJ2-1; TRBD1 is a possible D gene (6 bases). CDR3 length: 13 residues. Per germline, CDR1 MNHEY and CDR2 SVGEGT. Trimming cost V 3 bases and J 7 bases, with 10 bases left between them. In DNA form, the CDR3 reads TGTGCCAGCAGTTATCGGACAGCTAATGAGCAGTTCTTC. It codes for CASSYRTANEQFF.

CDR3 sequence reads: CASSNLAGGPTDTQYF. CDR3 coding DNA: TGTGCCAGCAGCAATCTAGCGGGGGGGCCCACAGATACGCAGTATTTT. The chain couples TRBV7-3 to TRBJ2-3; 12 nucleotides match TRBD2. The CDR3 spans 16 residues. V was clipped by 5 bases and J by 2 bases; unmatched bases: 5. Germline V gives CDR1 SGHTA, CDR2 FQGTGA.

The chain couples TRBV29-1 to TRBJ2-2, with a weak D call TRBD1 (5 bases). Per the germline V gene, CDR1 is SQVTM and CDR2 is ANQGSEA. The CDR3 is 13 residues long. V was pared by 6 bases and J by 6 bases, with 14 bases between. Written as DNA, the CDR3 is TGCAGCGTCCGCACCCTAGGGGCCGGGGAGCTGTTTTTT. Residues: CSVRTLGAGELFF.

The CDR3 nucleotides read TGTGCCAGCAGCCGGTCACTAGCGGCTAGCACAGATACGCAGTATTTT. Its protein product is CASSRSLAASTDTQYF. The V call is TRBV5-6, the J call TRBJ2-3; 8 bases map to TRBD2. Germline CDR1 SGHDT, CDR2 YYEEEE. The V segment lost 4 bases and the J segment 0 bases; nucleotides outside the gene matches: 7. The CDR3 length is 16 residues.

The CDR3 region is CSVEGVKSGDQETQYF. The CDR3 DNA reads as TGCAGCGTTGAAGGGGTGAAGTCGGGAGACCAAGAGACCCAGTACTTC. The chain is built from TRBV29-1 and TRBJ2-5, with D tentatively TRBD2 (6 bases). V was clipped by 1 base and J by 0 bases, with 15 bases between them. The CDR3 sequence is 16 residues long. Germline CDR1 is SQVTM and CDR2 is ANQGSEA. Drawing the rest from reference TRBV29-1 and TRBJ2-5, the complete variable domain is SAVISQKPSRDICQRGTSLTIQCQVDSQVTMMFWYRQQPGQSLTLIATANQGSEATYESGFVIDKFPISRPNLTFSTLTVSNMSPEDSSIYLCSVEGVKSGDQETQYFGPGTRLLVL.

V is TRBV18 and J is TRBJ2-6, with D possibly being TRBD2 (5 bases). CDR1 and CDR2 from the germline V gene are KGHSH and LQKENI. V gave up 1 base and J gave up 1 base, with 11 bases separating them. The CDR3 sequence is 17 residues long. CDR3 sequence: CASSPLGSGSGANVLTF. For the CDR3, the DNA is TGTGCCAGCTCACCACTAGGGTCGGGATCTGGGGCCAACGTCCTGACTTTC.